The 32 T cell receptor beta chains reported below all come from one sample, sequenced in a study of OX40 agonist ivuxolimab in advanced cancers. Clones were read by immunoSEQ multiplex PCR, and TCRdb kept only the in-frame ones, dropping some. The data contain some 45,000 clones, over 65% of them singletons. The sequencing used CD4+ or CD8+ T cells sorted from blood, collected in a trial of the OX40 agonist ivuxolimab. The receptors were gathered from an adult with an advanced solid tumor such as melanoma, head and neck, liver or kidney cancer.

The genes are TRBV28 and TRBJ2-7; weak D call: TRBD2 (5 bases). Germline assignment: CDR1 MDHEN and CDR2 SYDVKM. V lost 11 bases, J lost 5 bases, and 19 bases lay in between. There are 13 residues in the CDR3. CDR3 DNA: TGTGCCCCTAGAGGGCAGCTTGTCCACGAGCAGTACTTC. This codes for CAPRGQLVHEQYF.

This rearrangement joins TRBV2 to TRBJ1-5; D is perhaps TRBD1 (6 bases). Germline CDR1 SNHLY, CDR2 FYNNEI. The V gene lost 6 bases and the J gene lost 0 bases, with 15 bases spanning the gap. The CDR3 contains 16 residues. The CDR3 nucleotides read TGTGCCAGCAGGCTGGGGGCGGTTAATAGCAATCAGCCCCAGCATTTT. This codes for CASRLGAVNSNQPQHF.

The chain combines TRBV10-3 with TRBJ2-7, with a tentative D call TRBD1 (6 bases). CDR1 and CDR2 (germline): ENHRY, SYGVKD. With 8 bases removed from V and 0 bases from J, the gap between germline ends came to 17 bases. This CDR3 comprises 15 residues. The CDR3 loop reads CAIAIKAGASYEQYF. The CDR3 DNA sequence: TGTGCCATCGCCATAAAAGCAGGGGCCTCCTACGAGCAGTACTTC.

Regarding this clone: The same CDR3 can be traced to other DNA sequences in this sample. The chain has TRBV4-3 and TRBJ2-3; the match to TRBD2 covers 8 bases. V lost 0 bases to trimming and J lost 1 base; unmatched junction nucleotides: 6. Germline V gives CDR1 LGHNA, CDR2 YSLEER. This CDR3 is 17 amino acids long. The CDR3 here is CASSQDLLAGRTDTQYF. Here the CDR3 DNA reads TGCGCCAGCAGCCAAGATCTCCTAGCGGGCCGCACAGATACGCAGTATTTT.

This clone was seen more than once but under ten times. The CDR3 loop is CASSVGQGIANEKLFF. In DNA, the CDR3 is TGTGCCAGCAGCGTGGGACAGGGGATTGCTAATGAAAAACTGTTTTTT. V and J are TRBV9 and TRBJ1-4, with TRBD1 matching over 10 bases. The V gene end was trimmed by 2 bases and the J gene end by 3 bases; junction bases not matched to a gene: 4. The germline gives CDR1 SGDLS, CDR2 YYNGEE. The length of the CDR3 is 16 residues.

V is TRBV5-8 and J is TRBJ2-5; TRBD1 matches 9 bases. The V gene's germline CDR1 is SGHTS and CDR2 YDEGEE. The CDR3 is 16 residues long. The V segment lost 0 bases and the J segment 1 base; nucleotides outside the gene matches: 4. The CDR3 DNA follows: TGTGCCAGCAGCTTGGGTCAACAGGGGGCCCAAGAGACCCAGTACTTC. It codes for CASSLGQQGAQETQYF.

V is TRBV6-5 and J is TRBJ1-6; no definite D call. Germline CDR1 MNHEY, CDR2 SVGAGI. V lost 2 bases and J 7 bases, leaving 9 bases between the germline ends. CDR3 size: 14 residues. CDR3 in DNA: TGTGCCAGCAGTTACCTCCATGGGAATTCACCCCTCCACTTT. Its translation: CASSYLHGNSPLHF.

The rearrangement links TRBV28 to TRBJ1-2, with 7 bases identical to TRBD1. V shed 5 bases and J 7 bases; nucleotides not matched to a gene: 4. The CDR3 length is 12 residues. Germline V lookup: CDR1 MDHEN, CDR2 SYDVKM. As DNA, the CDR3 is TGTGCCAGCAGTCCAGACAGGGCTGGCTACACCTTC. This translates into CASSPDRAGYTF.

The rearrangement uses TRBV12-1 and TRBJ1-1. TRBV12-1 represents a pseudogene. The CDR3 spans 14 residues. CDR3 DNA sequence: TGTGCCAGCAGCCACGTAAAGACCAACACTGAAGCTTTCTTT. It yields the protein CASSHVKTNTEAFF.

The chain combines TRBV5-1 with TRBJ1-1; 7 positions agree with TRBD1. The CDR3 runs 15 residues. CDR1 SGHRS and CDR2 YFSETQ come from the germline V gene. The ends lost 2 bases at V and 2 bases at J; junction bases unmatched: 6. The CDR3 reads CASSFPGTDNTEAFF. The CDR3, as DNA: TGCGCCAGCAGCTTCCCCGGGACAGACAACACTGAAGCTTTCTTT.

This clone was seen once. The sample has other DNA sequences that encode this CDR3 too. Written as DNA, the CDR3 is TGTGCCAGCAGCGCCCCGGGGAGCTACGAGCAGTACTTC. Translation: CASSAPGSYEQYF. The rearrangement joins TRBV6-1 to TRBJ2-7, with D possibly matching TRBD2 (5 bases). The CDR3 is 13 residues long. The germline V gene has CDR1 MNHNS and CDR2 SASEGT. Trimming took 6 bases from V and 3 from J, leaving 12 bases between them.

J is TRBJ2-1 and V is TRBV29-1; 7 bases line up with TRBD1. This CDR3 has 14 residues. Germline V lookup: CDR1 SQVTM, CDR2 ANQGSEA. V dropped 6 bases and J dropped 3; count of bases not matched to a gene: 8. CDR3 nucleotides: TGCAGCGTCTTCGACAGGGTGAACTACAATGAGCAGTTCTTC. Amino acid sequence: CSVFDRVNYNEQFF.

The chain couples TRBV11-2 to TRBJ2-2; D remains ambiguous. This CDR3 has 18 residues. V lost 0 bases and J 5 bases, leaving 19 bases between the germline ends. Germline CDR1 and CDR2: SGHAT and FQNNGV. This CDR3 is CASSLEVGASRYTGELFF. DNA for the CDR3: TGTGCCAGCAGCTTAGAAGTAGGAGCTAGTCGGTATACCGGGGAGCTGTTTTTT.

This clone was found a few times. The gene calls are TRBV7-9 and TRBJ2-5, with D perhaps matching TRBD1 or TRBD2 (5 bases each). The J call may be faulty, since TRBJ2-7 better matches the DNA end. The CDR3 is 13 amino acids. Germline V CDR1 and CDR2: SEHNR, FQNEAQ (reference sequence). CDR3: CASSPRDLYEQYF. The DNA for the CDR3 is TGTGCCAGCAGCCCACGGGACCTCTACGAGCAGTACTTC.

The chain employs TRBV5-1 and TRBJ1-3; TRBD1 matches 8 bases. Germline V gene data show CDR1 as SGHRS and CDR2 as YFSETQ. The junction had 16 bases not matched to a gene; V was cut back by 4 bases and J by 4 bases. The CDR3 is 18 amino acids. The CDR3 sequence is CASSRSLSRQGNGNTIYF. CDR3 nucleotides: TGCGCCAGCAGCCGCTCCTTAAGCCGACAGGGGAACGGAAACACCATATATTTT.

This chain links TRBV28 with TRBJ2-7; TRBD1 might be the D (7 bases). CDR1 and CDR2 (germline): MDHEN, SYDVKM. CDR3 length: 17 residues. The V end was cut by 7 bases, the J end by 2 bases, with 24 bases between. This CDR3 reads CASTPGSPRQGPYEQYF. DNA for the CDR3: TGTGCCAGCACCCCCGGGAGCCCCCGACAGGGTCCCTACGAGCAGTACTTC. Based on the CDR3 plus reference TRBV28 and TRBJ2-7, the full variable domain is DVKVTQSSRYLVKRTGEKVFLECVQDMDHENMFWYRQDPGLGLRLIYFSYDVKMKEKGDIPEGYSVSREKKERFSLILESASTNQTSMYLCASTPGSPRQGPYEQYFGPGTRLTVT.

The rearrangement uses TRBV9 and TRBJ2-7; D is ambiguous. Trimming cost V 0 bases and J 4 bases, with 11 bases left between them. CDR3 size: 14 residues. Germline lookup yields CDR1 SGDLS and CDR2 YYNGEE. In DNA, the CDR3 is TGTGCCAGCAGCGTAGGGGCGTCCCTATACGAGCAGTACTTC. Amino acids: CASSVGASLYEQYF.

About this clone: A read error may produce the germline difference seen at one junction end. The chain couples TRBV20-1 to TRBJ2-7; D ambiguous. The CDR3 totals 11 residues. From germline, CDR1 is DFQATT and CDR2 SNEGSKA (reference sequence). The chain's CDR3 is CSARDGLLWDF. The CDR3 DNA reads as TGCAGTGCTAGAGATGGTCTTTTATGGGACTTC.

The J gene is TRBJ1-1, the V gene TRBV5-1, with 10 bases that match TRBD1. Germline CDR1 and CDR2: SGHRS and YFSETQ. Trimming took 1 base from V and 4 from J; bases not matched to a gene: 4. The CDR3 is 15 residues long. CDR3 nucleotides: TGCGCCAGCAGCTTGTGGGGACAGGGGAGCACTGAAGCTTTCTTT. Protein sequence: CASSLWGQGSTEAFF.

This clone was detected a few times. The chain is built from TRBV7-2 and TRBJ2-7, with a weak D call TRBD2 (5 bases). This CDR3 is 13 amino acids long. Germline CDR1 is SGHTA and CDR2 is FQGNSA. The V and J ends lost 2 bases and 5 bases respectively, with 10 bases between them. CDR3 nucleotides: TGTGCCAGCAGCTTATTCGCCGGGGACGAGCAGTACTTC. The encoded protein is CASSLFAGDEQYF.

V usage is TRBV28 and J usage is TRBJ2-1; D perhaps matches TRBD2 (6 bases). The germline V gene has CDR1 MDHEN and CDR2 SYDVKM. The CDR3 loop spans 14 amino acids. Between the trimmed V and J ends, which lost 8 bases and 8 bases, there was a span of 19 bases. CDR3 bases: TGTGCCAGCGTGACTAGATCCGGTCAGGATGAGCAGTTCTTC. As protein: CASVTRSGQDEQFF.

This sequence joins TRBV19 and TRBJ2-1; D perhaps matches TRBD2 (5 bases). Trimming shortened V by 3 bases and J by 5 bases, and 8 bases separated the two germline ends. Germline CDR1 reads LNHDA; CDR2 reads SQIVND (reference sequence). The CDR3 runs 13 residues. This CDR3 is CASSIGINNEQFF. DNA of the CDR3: TGTGCCAGTAGTATCGGGATAAACAATGAGCAGTTCTTC.

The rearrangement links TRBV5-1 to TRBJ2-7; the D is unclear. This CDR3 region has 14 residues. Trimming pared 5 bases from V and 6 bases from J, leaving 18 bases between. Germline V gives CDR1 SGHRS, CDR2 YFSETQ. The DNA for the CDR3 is TGCGCCAGCAGGGTTGGTGGATTTGCCTCCGAGCAGTACTTC. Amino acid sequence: CASRVGGFASEQYF.

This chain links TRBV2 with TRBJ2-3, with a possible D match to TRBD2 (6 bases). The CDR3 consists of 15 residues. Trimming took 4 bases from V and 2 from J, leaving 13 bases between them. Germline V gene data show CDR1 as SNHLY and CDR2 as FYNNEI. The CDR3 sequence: CASSVDYPNTDTQYF. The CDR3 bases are TGTGCCAGCAGTGTGGACTACCCGAACACAGATACGCAGTATTTT. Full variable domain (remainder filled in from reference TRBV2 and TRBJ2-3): EPEVTQTPSHQVTQMGQEVILRCVPISNHLYFYWYRQILGQKVEFLVSFYNNEISEKSEIFDDQFSVERPDGSNFTLKIRSTKLEDSAMYFCASSVDYPNTDTQYFGPGTRLTVL.

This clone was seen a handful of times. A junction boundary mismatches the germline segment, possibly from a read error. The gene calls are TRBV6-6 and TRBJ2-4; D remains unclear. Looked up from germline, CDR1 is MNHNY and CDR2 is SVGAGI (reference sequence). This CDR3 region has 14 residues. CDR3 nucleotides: TGTGCCATCAGTGAGTCGCAGGACCAAAACATTCAGTACTTC. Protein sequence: CAISESQDQNIQYF.

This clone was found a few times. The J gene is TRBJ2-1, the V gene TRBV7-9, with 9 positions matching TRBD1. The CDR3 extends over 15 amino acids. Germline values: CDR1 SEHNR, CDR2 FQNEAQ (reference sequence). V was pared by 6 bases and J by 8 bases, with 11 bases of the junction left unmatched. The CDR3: CASRQTGTGIDEQFF. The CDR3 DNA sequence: TGTGCCAGCAGACAGACCGGGACAGGGATCGATGAGCAGTTCTTC.

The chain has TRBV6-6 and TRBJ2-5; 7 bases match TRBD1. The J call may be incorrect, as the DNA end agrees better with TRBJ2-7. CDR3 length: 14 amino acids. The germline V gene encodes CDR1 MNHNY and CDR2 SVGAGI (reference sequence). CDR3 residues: CASSYSTGAYEQYF. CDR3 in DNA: TGTGCCAGCAGTTATTCAACAGGGGCCTACGAGCAGTACTTC.

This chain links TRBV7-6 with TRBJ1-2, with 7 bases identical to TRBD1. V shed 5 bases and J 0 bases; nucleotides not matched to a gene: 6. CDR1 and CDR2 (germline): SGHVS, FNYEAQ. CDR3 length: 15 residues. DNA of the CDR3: TGTGCCAGCAGCCCAGGACAGGTTGCTAACTATGGCTACACCTTC. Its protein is CASSPGQVANYGYTF.

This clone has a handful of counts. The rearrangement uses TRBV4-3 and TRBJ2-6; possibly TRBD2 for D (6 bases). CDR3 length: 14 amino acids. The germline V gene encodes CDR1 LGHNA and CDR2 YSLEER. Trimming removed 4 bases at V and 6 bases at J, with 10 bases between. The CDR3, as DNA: TGCGCCAGCAGCCTCGGCGGGGAGGCCAACGTCCTGACTTTC. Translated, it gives CASSLGGEANVLTF.

CDR3 sequence: CASSIGKGLIYEQYF. CDR3 in DNA: TGTGCCAGTAGTATAGGAAAAGGGTTAATCTACGAGCAGTACTTC. V is TRBV19 and J is TRBJ2-7; D uncertain. The germline V gene has CDR1 LNHDA and CDR2 SQIVND (reference sequence). V was trimmed by 1 base and J by 3 bases, leaving 13 bases between them. This CDR3 has 15 residues.

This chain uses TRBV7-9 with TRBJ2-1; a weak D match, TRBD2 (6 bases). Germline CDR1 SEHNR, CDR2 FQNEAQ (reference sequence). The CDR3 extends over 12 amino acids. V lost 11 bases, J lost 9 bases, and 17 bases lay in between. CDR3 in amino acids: CAGGTPSGEQFF. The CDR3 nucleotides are TGTGCCGGAGGGACCCCCTCGGGTGAGCAGTTCTTC.

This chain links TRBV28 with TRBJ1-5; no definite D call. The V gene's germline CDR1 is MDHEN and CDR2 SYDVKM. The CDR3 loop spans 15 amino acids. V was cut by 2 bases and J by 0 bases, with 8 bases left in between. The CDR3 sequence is CASSLEGYSNQPQHF. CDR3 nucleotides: TGTGCCAGCAGTTTAGAGGGATATAGCAATCAGCCCCAGCATTTT.